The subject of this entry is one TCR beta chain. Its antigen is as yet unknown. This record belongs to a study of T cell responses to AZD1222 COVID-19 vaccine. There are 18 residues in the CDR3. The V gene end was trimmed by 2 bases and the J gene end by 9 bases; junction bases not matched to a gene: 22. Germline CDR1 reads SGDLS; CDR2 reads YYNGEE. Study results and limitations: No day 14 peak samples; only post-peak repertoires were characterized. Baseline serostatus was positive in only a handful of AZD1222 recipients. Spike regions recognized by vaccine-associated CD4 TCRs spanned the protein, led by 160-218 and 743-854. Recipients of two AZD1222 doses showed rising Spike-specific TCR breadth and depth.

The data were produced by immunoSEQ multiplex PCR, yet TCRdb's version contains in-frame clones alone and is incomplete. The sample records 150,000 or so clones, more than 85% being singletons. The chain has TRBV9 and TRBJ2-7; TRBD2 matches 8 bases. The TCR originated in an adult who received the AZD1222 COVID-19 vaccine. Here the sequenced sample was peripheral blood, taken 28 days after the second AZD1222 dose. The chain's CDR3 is CASSVFRAWGAGVTGQYF. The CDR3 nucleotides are TGTGCCAGCAGCGTTTTTAGGGCGTGGGGAGCGGGAGTAACTGGGCAGTACTTC. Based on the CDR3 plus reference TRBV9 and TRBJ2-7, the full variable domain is DSGVTQTPKHLITATGQRVTLRCSPRSGDLSVYWYQQSLDQGLQFLIQYYNGEERAKGNILERFSAQQFPDLHSELNLSSLELGDSALYFCASSVFRAWGAGVTGQYFGPGTRLTVT.